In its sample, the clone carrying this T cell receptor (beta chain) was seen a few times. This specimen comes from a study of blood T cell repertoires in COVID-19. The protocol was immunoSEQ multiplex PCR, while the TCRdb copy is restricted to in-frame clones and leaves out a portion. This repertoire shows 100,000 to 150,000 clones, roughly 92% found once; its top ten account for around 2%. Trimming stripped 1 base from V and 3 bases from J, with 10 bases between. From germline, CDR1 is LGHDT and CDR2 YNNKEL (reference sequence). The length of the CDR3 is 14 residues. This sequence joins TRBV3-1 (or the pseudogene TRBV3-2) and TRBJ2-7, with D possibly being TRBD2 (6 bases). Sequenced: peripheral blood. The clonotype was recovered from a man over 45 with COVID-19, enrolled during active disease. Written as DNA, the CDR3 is TGTGCCAGCAGCCAAGGGGCTAGCGACTACGAGCAGTACTTC. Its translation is CASSQGASDYEQYF.